The clone carrying this T cell receptor (beta chain) was detected only once. The data were taken from a study of T cells in tumors after PD-1 blockade. Overall study: No patient had prior checkpoint blockade, systemic immunosuppression, or radiotherapy within 4 weeks. Each patient got pembrolizumab 200 mg every 3 weeks or cemiplimab 350 mg every 2 weeks. Daily vismodegib 150 mg continued in a subset of anti-PD-1-treated patients. Blood samples averaged around 110,000 templates (range about 24,679-260,000) and fewer than 40,000 unique clonotypes.

Germline CDR1 SGHRS, CDR2 YFSETQ. After removal of 4 bases from V and 5 bases from J, the junction contained 7 bases not matched to a gene. CDR3 length: 15 residues. Profiled with immunoSEQ multiplex PCR; TCRdb holds only in-frame clones, not every one. The table records tens of thousands of clones, roughly 73% of them present only once. The rearrangement uses TRBV5-1 and TRBJ1-2, with 11 bases identical to TRBD1. The receptor was isolated from a human donor with basal cell carcinoma. The sample here was PBMCs, taken before anti-PD-1 treatment. CDR3 loop: CASSPGQGAGYGYTF. The CDR3 DNA reads TGCGCCAGCAGCCCCGGACAGGGGGCTGGTTATGGCTACACCTTC.